These 12 T cell receptor beta chains were sequenced from one sample in a study of blood T cell repertoires in COVID-19. Assay used: immunoSEQ multiplex PCR; TCRdb lists only in-frame clones, some missing. The data contain 310,000 or so clones, about 93% of them singletons. Material: PBMCs or T cells enriched from blood (not recorded which). The receptors shown here come from a woman in her twenties or thirties who had recovered from COVID-19.

The chain links TRBV30 to TRBJ2-7, with a tentative D call TRBD1 (6 bases). The CDR3 has 15 amino acids. CDR1 and CDR2 from the germline V gene are GTSNPN and SVGIG (reference sequence). V was cut by 4 bases and J by 0 bases, with 16 bases left in between. This CDR3 is CAWNGQSTHSYEQYF. The CDR3 DNA follows: TGTGCCTGGAACGGACAGAGCACCCACTCCTACGAGCAGTACTTC.

This sequence joins TRBV6-6 and TRBJ1-2; D not resolved. V dropped 0 bases and J dropped 0 bases, with 8 bases sitting between them. In germline, CDR1 is MNHNY, CDR2 SVGAGI (reference sequence). The CDR3 totals 15 residues. The CDR3 spells CASSYSRGTNYGYTF. CDR3 sequence (DNA): TGTGCCAGCAGTTACTCACGGGGAACTAACTATGGCTACACCTTC.

The V call is TRBV6-2 or TRBV6-3, the J call TRBJ2-7; 10 bases are a match to TRBD1. This CDR3 region has 15 residues. CDR1 is MNHEY and CDR2 is SVGEGT in the germline V gene. The V segment lost 6 bases and the J segment 2 bases; nucleotides outside the gene matches: 7. The CDR3 DNA follows: TGTGCCAGCAGCAAAGGACAGGGGGTGGCCTACGAGCAGTACTTC. The encoded protein is CASSKGQGVAYEQYF.

The rearrangement uses TRBV6-5 and TRBJ2-1, with TRBD2 identical over 10 bases. V trimming: 4 bases; J trimming: 1 base; junction bases outside the gene matches: 4. This CDR3 spans 16 amino acids. The V gene's germline CDR1 is MNHEY and CDR2 SVGAGI. DNA of the CDR3: TGTGCCAGCAGTTCCCTACTAGCGGGATCCTACAATGAGCAGTTCTTC. As protein: CASSSLLAGSYNEQFF.

This sequence joins TRBV13 and TRBJ2-1, with 9 bases that match TRBD1. CDR1 is PRHDT and CDR2 is FYEKMQ in the germline V gene (reference sequence). The CDR3 extends over 15 amino acids. The junction had 6 bases not matched to a gene; V was cut back by 0 bases and J by 9 bases. CDR3 nucleotide sequence: TGTGCCAGCAGCTTAGGGAGACAGGGGGTGAGTGAGCAGTTCTTC. Protein product: CASSLGRQGVSEQFF.

The chain has TRBV29-1 and TRBJ1-1, with TRBD1 as a possible D gene (6 bases). The V and J ends lost 4 bases and 2 bases respectively, with 17 bases between them. The CDR3 spans 15 residues. Germline CDR1 is SQVTM and CDR2 is ANQGSEA. DNA of the CDR3: TGCAGCGTTGGTATGGGGGCCGGGTTAAACACTGAAGCTTTCTTT. Its protein is CSVGMGAGLNTEAFF.

The J gene is TRBJ2-5, the V gene TRBV9, with D maybe TRBD1 (5 bases). Germline values: CDR1 SGDLS, CDR2 YYNGEE. V lost 0 bases and J 5 bases, leaving 17 bases between the germline ends. This CDR3 spans 16 amino acids. The CDR3 here is CASSVGLLRQTETQYF. The CDR3 nucleotides read TGTGCCAGCAGCGTAGGATTATTGAGACAGACCGAGACCCAGTACTTC.

CDR3 protein: CASSMLGGPTDTQYF. The DNA of the CDR3 is TGTGCCAGTAGTATGCTTGGAGGGCCTACAGATACGCAGTATTTT. The V and J genes are TRBV19 and TRBJ2-3; the D gene is possibly TRBD2 (6 bases). This CDR3 contains 15 residues. The germline V gene has CDR1 LNHDA and CDR2 SQIVND (reference sequence). V dropped 3 bases and J dropped 3 bases, with 13 bases sitting between them.

The gene calls are TRBV7-3 and TRBJ2-6, with 7 bases lining up with TRBD1. Germline lookup yields CDR1 SGHTA and CDR2 FQGTGA. This CDR3 contains 17 residues. The V segment lost 5 bases and the J segment 0 bases; nucleotides outside the gene matches: 7. The CDR3 region is CASSQTGTFSGANVLTF. In DNA form, the CDR3 reads TGTGCCAGCAGCCAGACAGGGACATTCTCTGGGGCCAACGTCCTGACTTTC.

V is TRBV7-2 and J is TRBJ2-6, with 7 bases matching TRBD1. Germline V CDR1 and CDR2: SGHTA, FQGNSA. V dropped 4 bases and J dropped 0; count of bases not matched to a gene: 0. The CDR3 is 15 amino acids. The CDR3 sequence: CASSWTGSGANVLTF. The CDR3 DNA sequence: TGTGCCAGCAGCTGGACAGGCTCTGGGGCCAACGTCCTGACTTTC.

The chain employs TRBV7-9 and TRBJ1-4; D is possibly TRBD1 (6 bases). Germline assignment: CDR1 SEHNR and CDR2 FQNEAQ (reference sequence). The V gene lost 5 bases and the J gene lost 8 bases, with 15 bases spanning the gap. The CDR3 sequence is 14 residues long. The CDR3 here is CASSLDRNREKLFF. CDR3 sequence (DNA): TGTGCCAGCAGCCTTGACAGGAATCGGGAAAAACTGTTTTTT.

The V gene is TRBV6-5, the J gene TRBJ2-7; possibly TRBD2 for D (6 bases). CDR1 and CDR2 from the germline V gene are MNHEY and SVGAGI. This CDR3 contains 16 residues. Between the trimmed V and J ends, which lost 2 bases and 6 bases, there was a span of 20 bases. The DNA for the CDR3 is TGTGCCAGCAGTTACACCGGGCCCAGAAACGGGGGCGAGCAGTACTTC. It yields the protein CASSYTGPRNGGEQYF.